The 19 T cell receptor beta chains given below trace back to one sample, sequenced in a study of CXCR3-negative and CXCR3-positive naive CD8 T cells. Researchers prepared the TRB cDNA libraries using 5' RACE with UMI labels. TCRdb reprocessed the 5' RACE reads and reports one entry per CDR3 protein, with no DNA. This sample carries 65,000 to 95,000 distinct CDR3 sequences, with roughly 1.5% going to the ten biggest clones. What was sequenced was naive CXCR3- CD8+ T cells from blood. This sample's subset: CD45RO-CCR7+CD27+CD95- naive CD8+ T cells lacking CXCR3 (TNR3-). The source of these receptors is a human donor in good health. Some clones in this sample may be carry-over from other donors' samples.

The chain recombines TRBV29-1 with TRBJ2-2; TCRdb gives TRBD2 as the D gene, but with no DNA this cannot be confirmed. This CDR3 spans 15 amino acids. CDR1 is SQVTM, CDR2 ANQGSEA, per germline. This CDR3 reads CSVEEAGAPTGELFF.

J is TRBJ1-2 and V is TRBV15. The CDR3 loop spans 14 amino acids. Germline V gene sequence: CDR1 LNHNV, CDR2 YYDKDF (reference sequence). The CDR3 loop reads CATSRRSENYGYTF.

V is TRBV11-1 and J is TRBJ2-4; the TCRdb D gene call, TRBD1, has no DNA to confirm it. The V gene's germline CDR1 is SGHAT and CDR2 FQDESV (reference sequence). CDR3 length: 15 residues. This CDR3 is CASSFNRGPSNIQYF.

CDR3 sequence: CASSSFRLAVHSYNEQFF. J is TRBJ2-1 and V is TRBV28; TCRdb names TRBD2, which stays unverified in the absence of DNA. This CDR3 is 18 amino acids long. CDR1 is MDHEN, CDR2 SYDVKM, per germline.

CDR3 region: CASSGSGGIYEQYF. This chain uses TRBV6-1 with TRBJ2-7; with no DNA, the TCRdb D assignment of TRBD1 cannot be verified. CDR1 is MNHNS, CDR2 SASEGT, per germline. There are 14 residues in the CDR3.

The gene calls are TRBV19 and TRBJ2-7; the TCRdb D gene call, TRBD1, has no DNA to confirm it. CDR1 LNHDA and CDR2 SQIVND come from the germline V gene (reference sequence). This CDR3 is built from 15 residues. The CDR3 reads CASSIGQGATYEQYF. The variable domain in full, with the rest retrieved from reference TRBV19 and TRBJ2-7, is DGGITQSPKYLFRKEGQNVTLSCEQNLNHDAMYWYRQDPGQGLRLIYYSQIVNDFQKGDIAEGYSVSREKKESFPLTVTSAQKNPTAFYLCASSIGQGATYEQYFGPGTRLTVT.

The chain has TRBV11-3 and TRBJ2-1; with no DNA, the TCRdb D assignment of TRBD2 cannot be verified. This CDR3 spans 16 amino acids. The germline V gene has CDR1 SGHNT and CDR2 YENEEA. CDR3 in amino acids: CASSLSTSGGGNEQFF.

The rearrangement links TRBV11-2 to TRBJ2-4; TCRdb outputs TRBD1, but without DNA this stays unchecked. This CDR3 spans 13 amino acids. The germline gives CDR1 SGHAT, CDR2 FQNNGV. This chain's CDR3 is CASSPGTGNIQYF.

The gene calls are TRBV29-1 and TRBJ2-7; the TCRdb D gene call, TRBD1, has no DNA to confirm it. This CDR3 has 16 amino acids. CDR1 and CDR2 from the germline V gene are SQVTM and ANQGSEA. Here the CDR3 reads CSVEGQGNSKPYEQYF.

The chain couples TRBV6-5 to TRBJ2-7. Germline V gene data show CDR1 as MNHEY and CDR2 as SVGAGI. This CDR3 spans 13 amino acids. CDR3 in amino acids: CASSYSEGSAQYF.

The rearrangement links TRBV5-1 to TRBJ1-2; TCRdb picks TRBD1, but there is no DNA to check that call. This CDR3 spans 16 amino acids. Germline V CDR1 and CDR2: SGHRS, YFSETQ. The CDR3 loop is CASSTGTGVIDYGYTF. The variable domain in full, with the rest retrieved from reference TRBV5-1 and TRBJ1-2, is KAGVTQTPRYLIKTRGQQVTLSCSPISGHRSVSWYQQTPGQGLQFLFEYFSETQRNKGNFPGRFSGRQFSNSRSEMNVSTLELGDSALYLCASSTGTGVIDYGYTFGSGTRLTVV.

This chain connects TRBV29-1 to TRBJ1-1. Per germline, CDR1 SQVTM and CDR2 ANQGSEA. The CDR3 contains 12 residues. The CDR3 protein is CSVFQENTEAFF.

The chain combines TRBV4-1 with TRBJ2-1; TCRdb calls TRBD1, which cannot be checked without DNA. Germline CDR1 reads MGHRA; CDR2 reads YSYEKL. This CDR3 region has 14 residues. The CDR3 here is CASKVQGAYNEQFF.

The chain couples TRBV5-1 to TRBJ2-7. This CDR3 comprises 11 residues. CDR1 SGHRS and CDR2 YFSETQ come from the germline V gene. CDR3 in amino acids: CASSLGNLQYF.

The genes are TRBV6-2 or TRBV6-3 and TRBJ1-1; no DNA is available, so the TRBD1 call from TCRdb remains unchecked. The CDR3 consists of 15 residues. Per the germline V gene, CDR1 is MNHEY and CDR2 is SVGEGT. CDR3 sequence: CASSYPWEMDTEAFF.

CDR3: CASSYGSEGKLFF. This rearrangement joins TRBV7-9 to TRBJ1-4. The length of the CDR3 is 13 residues. Germline-derived CDR1 and CDR2 are SEHNR and FQNEAQ (reference sequence).

V is TRBV20-1 and J is TRBJ2-7. Germline lookup yields CDR1 DFQATT and CDR2 SNEGSKA (reference sequence). The CDR3 loop spans 13 amino acids. CDR3 region: CSASPANSYEQYF.

The rearrangement links TRBV30 to TRBJ1-1. This CDR3 comprises 15 residues. CDR1 GTSNPN and CDR2 SVGIG come from the germline V gene (reference sequence). The CDR3 region is CAWSVLSGPNTEAFF.

The chain employs TRBV9 and TRBJ1-1; TCRdb lists TRBD1, though no DNA is available to test this call. In germline, CDR1 is SGDLS, CDR2 YYNGEE. The CDR3 is 12 residues long. The CDR3 protein is CASSPGNTEAFF.